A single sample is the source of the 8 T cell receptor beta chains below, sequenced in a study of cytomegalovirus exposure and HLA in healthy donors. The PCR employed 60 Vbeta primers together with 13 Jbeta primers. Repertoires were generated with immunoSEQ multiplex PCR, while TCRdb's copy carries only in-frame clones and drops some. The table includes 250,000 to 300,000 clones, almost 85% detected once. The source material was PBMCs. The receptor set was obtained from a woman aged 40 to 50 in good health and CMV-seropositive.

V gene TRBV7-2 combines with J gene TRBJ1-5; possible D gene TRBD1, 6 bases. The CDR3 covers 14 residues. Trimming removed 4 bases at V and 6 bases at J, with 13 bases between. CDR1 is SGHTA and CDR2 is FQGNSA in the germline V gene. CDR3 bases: TGTGCCAGCAGCTCCACAGGGTTCACTCAGCCCCAGCATTTT. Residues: CASSSTGFTQPQHF.

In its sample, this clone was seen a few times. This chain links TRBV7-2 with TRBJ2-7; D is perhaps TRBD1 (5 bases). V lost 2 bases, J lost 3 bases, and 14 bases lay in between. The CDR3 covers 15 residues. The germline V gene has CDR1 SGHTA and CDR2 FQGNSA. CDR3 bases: TGTGCCAGCAGCTTACTGTCAGGGTCTAACTACGAGCAGTACTTC. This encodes CASSLLSGSNYEQYF. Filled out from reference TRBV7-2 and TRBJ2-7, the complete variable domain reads GAGVSQSPSNKVTEKGKDVELRCDPISGHTALYWYRQSLGQGLEFLIYFQGNSAPDKSGLPSDRFSAERTGGSVSTLTIQRTQQEDSAVYLCASSLLSGSNYEQYFGPGTRLTVT.

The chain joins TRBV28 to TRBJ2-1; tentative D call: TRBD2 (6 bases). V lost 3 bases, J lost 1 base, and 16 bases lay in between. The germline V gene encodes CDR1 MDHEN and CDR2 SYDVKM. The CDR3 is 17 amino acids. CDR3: CASSFRVRLGSYNEQFF. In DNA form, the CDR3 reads TGTGCCAGCAGTTTTAGGGTAAGACTAGGGTCCTACAATGAGCAGTTCTTC. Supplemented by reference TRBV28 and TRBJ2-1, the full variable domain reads DVKVTQSSRYLVKRTGEKVFLECVQDMDHENMFWYRQDPGLGLRLIYFSYDVKMKEKGDIPEGYSVSREKKERFSLILESASTNQTSMYLCASSFRVRLGSYNEQFFGPGTRLTVL.

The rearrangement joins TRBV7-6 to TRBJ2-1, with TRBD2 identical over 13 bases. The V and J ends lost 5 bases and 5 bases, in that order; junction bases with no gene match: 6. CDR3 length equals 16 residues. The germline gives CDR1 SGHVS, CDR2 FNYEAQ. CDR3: CASSRLAGGPNNEQFF. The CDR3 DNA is TGTGCCAGCAGCAGACTAGCGGGAGGCCCCAACAATGAGCAGTTCTTC.

The CDR3 region is CSVDRGRGTEAFF. CDR3 DNA sequence: TGCAGCGTTGATCGAGGGCGGGGGACTGAAGCTTTCTTT. The gene calls are TRBV29-1 and TRBJ1-1, with D perhaps matching TRBD1 (5 bases). CDR1 and CDR2 from the germline V gene are SQVTM and ANQGSEA. The CDR3 has 13 residues. V was clipped by 3 bases and J by 5 bases, with 13 bases between them.

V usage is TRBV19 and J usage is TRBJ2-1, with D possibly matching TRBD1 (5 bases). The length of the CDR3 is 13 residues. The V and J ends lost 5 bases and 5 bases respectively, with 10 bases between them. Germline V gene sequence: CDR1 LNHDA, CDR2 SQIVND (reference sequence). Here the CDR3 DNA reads TGTGCCAGTAGTGGAGACAGTCACAATGAGCAGTTCTTC. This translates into CASSGDSHNEQFF.

The CDR3 region has the DNA TGTGCCAGCAGCTCCGGACTAGCGGGAGCCCAAGAGACCCAGTACTTC. Protein product: CASSSGLAGAQETQYF. The chain employs TRBV27 and TRBJ2-5; 13 bases map to TRBD2. V was pared by 6 bases and J by 1 base, with 5 bases of the junction left unmatched. CDR1 is MNHEY and CDR2 is SMNVEV in the germline V gene (reference sequence). There are 16 residues in the CDR3.

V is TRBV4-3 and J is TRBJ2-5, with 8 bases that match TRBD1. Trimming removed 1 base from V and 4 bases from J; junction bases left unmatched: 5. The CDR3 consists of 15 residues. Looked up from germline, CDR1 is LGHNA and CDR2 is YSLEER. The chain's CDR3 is CASSQVAGGIETQYF. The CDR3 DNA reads TGCGCCAGCAGCCAAGTCGCAGGGGGCATAGAGACCCAGTACTTC.